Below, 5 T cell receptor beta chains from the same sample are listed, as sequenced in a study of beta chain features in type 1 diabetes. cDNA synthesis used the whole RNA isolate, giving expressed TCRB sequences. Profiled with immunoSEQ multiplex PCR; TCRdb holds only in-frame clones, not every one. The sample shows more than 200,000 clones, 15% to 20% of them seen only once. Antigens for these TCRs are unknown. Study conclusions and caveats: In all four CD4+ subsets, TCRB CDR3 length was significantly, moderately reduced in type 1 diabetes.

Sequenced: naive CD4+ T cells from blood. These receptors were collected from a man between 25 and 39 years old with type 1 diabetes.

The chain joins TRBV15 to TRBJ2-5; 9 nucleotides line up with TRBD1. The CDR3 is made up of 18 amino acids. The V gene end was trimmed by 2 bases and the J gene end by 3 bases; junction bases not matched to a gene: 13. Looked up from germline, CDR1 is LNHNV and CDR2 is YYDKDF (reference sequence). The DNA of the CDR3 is TGTGCCACCAGCAGAAACTTACCCGGGACAGGGCCAGAAGAGACCCAGTACTTC. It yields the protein CATSRNLPGTGPEETQYF.

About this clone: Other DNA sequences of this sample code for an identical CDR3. CDR3 nucleotides: TGTGCCAGCAGCGTAGTAGGCACAGATACGCAGTATTTT. Protein: CASSVVGTDTQYF. The chain employs TRBV9 and TRBJ2-3; unclear D gene. The CDR3 length is 13 residues. CDR1 and CDR2 (germline): SGDLS, YYNGEE. The V end was cut by 0 bases, the J end by 1 base, with 3 bases between.

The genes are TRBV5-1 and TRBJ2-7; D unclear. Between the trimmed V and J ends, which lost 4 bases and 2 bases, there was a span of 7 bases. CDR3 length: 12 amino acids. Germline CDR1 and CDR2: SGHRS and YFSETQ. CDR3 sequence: CASSMETYEQYF. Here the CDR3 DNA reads TGCGCCAGCAGCATGGAGACCTACGAGCAGTACTTC.

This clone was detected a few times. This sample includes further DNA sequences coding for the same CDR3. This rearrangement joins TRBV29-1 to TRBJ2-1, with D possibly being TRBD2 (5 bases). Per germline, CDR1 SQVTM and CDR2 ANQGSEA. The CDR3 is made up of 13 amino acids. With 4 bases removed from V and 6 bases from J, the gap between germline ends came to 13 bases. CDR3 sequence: CSVGRLRGNEQFF. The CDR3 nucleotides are TGCAGCGTTGGGCGACTACGGGGCAATGAGCAGTTCTTC.

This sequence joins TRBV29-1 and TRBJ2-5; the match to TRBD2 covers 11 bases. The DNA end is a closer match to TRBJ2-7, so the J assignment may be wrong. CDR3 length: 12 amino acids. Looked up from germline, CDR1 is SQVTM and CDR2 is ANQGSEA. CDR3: CSVAGTSGEQYF. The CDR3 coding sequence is TGCAGCGTTGCAGGGACTAGCGGCGAGCAGTACTTC.